The following is a TCR beta chain sequence with its context. Its specificity is unknown. This specimen belongs to a study of cytomegalovirus exposure and HLA in healthy donors. Study observations and caveats: The study recorded 150 to 200 TCR beta chains that were cytomegalovirus-associated. Researchers reported that a few CMV-associated chains were confirmed in vitro as CMV antigen-specific. TCR sequences were mostly rare, though some public TCRs occurred in many donors.

Method: immunoSEQ multiplex PCR; TCRdb's copy keeps in-frame clones and lacks some. Of around 120,000 clones in the sample, around 85% were seen once. The CDR3 covers 18 residues. Trimming removed 2 bases at V and 0 bases at J, with 16 bases between. CDR1 and CDR2 from the germline V gene are SGHTA and FQGNSA. This sequence joins TRBV7-2 and TRBJ2-2; D perhaps matches TRBD2 (6 bases). Sequenced input: PBMCs. The sequence came from a man between 18 and 29 years old in good health and CMV-seropositive. The CDR3 loop is CASSLSFIGGTNTGELFF. CDR3 DNA sequence: TGTGCCAGCAGCTTAAGTTTTATCGGCGGGACGAACACCGGGGAGCTGTTTTTT.